A single T cell receptor (beta chain) is shown here with its context. What it recognizes is unknown. Tumor tissue was collected at baseline, before treatment began. The data were produced by immunoSEQ multiplex PCR, yet TCRdb's version contains in-frame clones alone and is incomplete. In the table there are 9,500 to 12,000 clones, around four fifths of which are singletons. The data stem from a study of circulating tumor DNA in untreated peripheral T-cell lymphoma. The CDR3 is 15 amino acids. V was trimmed by 0 bases and J by 1 base, leaving 7 bases between them. Germline V gene sequence: CDR1 ENHRY, CDR2 SYGVKD. Study-wide results and limits: Baseline tissues yielded approximately 83% and baseline serum 65% to 70% tumor-specific clonotype detection.

This TCR was sampled from a human donor with peripheral T-cell lymphoma. Input material: tumor tissue. V gene TRBV10-3 combines with J gene TRBJ2-1; D not resolved. The CDR3 loop is CAISESLRSYNEQFF. CDR3 nucleotides: TGTGCCATCAGTGAGTCGCTACGATCCTACAATGAGCAGTTCTTC.